This TCR beta chain was sequenced for a study of OX40 agonist ivuxolimab in advanced cancers. Study context: Dose-escalation cases comprised hepatocellular carcinoma, melanoma, renal cell or head and neck cancer. The group had a mean age of about 60 years, ranged from about 20 to 90, and was 80% to 90% male. Enrollees could have had prior anti-PD-1, anti-PD-L1 or anti-CTLA-4 therapy, which 35% to 40% had received. Regarding the study as a whole: At 0.1 to 3.0 mg/kg, CD4+ and CD8+ blood T cells expanded clonally by week 6.

Profiled with immunoSEQ multiplex PCR; TCRdb holds only in-frame clones, not every one. Seen here are about 89,000 clones, roughly 84% observed once, and the top ten hold 0.25% to 0.35%. A word on this clone: The target antigen is unknown.

The sequence came from an adult with an advanced solid tumor such as melanoma, head and neck, liver or kidney cancer. The sample here was CD4+ or CD8+ T cells sorted from blood, taken in a trial of the OX40 agonist ivuxolimab.

The CDR3 loop is CASSAGQRQNYGYTF. The CDR3 nucleotides read TGTGCCAGCAGCGCCGGACAGCGACAGAACTATGGCTACACCTTC. The rearrangement uses TRBV13 and TRBJ1-2; a weak D match, TRBD1 (6 bases). This CDR3 comprises 15 residues. Germline CDR1 reads PRHDT; CDR2 reads FYEKMQ (reference sequence). V was trimmed by 5 bases and J by 2 bases, leaving 15 bases between them.